This T cell receptor beta chain was captured in a study of blood T cell repertoires in COVID-19 (TCRdb year 2020). About the full investigation: Collaborator samples came from the United States, Italy and Spain and covered acute and convalescent phases of COVID-19. The prospective study material was composed of cDNA or gDNA derived from T cells, B-cell-depleted T cells, or PBMCs. The dataset comprised deeply sampled blood TCRbeta repertoires from subjects exposed to, actively infected with, or recovered from COVID-19. A freely available public database, intended as a resource for researchers studying the immune response to SARS-CoV-2, is where the repertoires were released. Samples came from the ongoing ImmuneRACE study (first 160 participants) plus 1,254 subjects from 6 global collaborators. Sample metadata almost always included a de-identified subject ID, COVID-19 status, age in years and sex. Where HLA class I and class II types were available, the types were taken from metadata supplied by the sample provider, not from assay-based typing.

This clone was recorded only once. Its antigen remains unidentified. No base quality values were provided; no much bigger clone lies one nucleotide off. One collaborating source in Seattle enrolled patients while the patients were actively infected and followed the patients over time throughout the course of disease. The collaborating institutions used their own protocols to collect whole blood in K2EDTA tubes. For TCRbeta analysis, collaborator samples were shipped as frozen whole blood, as isolated PBMCs, or as DNA extracted from either sample type. Points the paper makes about the study in general: The amount of clinical and demographic metadata varied by source and participant and was provided uncurated.

TCRbeta CDR3 regions were amplified from genomic DNA by means of the immunoSEQ Assay, a bias-controlled multiplex PCR. In the authors' own workflow: The number of nucleated cells in each sample was estimated from the amplification of reference gene primers within the assay. To quantify the absolute abundance of each unique TCRbeta CDR3 rearrangement, sequence reads were collapsed and filtered. For each sample, productive Simpson clonality was calculated as the square root of Simpson's diversity index across productive rearrangements. Held by TCRdb, this immuneACCESS table contains in-frame sequences only and omits some clones. Under half of the omission traces to an unresolved V gene where checked; the cause of the rest is unknown. For V, J and clone size, that table is used; D and trimming come from the DNA. This sample comprises about 120,000 clones, almost 90% of them detected only once. The biggest ten clones account for around 4.1% of the sample.

This sequence originates from a woman in her sixties with COVID-19, enrolled during active disease. Sequenced material: peripheral blood.

CDR3 loop: CASSYSADSSYNSPLHF. In nucleotide form, the sequence is TGTGCCAGCAGTTACTCGGCGGACAGCTCCTATAATTCACCCCTCCACTTT. The rearrangement combines TRBV6-2 or TRBV6-3 with TRBJ1-6; the best D guess is TRBD1, with 6 bases matching. CDR1 and CDR2 were assigned from the germline V gene as MNHEY and SVGEGT. The V end loses 0 bases and the J end loses 0 bases, and a stretch of 9 bases separates them. CDR3 length: 17 amino acids, cysteine to phenylalanine. Kept here is only the CDR3 DNA, which spans 51 bases and is read in frame from base 1.